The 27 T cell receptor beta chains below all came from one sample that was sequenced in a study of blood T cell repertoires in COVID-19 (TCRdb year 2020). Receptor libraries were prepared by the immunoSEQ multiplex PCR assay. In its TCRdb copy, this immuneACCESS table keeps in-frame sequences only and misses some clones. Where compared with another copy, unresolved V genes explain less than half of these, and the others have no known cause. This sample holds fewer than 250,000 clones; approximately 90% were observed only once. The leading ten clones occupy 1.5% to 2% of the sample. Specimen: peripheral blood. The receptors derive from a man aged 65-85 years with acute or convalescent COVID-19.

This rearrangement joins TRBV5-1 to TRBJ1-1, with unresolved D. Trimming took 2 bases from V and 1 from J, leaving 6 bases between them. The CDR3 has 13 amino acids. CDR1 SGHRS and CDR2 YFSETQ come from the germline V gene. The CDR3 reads CASSFPQNTEAFF. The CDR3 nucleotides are TGCGCCAGCAGCTTCCCCCAGAACACTGAAGCTTTCTTT.

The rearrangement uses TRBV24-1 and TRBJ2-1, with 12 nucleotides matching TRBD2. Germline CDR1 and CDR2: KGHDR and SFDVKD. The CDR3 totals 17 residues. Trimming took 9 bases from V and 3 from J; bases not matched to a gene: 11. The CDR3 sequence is CATEEGTSGPIYNEQFF. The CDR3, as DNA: TGTGCCACCGAAGAAGGGACTAGCGGGCCCATCTACAATGAGCAGTTCTTC.

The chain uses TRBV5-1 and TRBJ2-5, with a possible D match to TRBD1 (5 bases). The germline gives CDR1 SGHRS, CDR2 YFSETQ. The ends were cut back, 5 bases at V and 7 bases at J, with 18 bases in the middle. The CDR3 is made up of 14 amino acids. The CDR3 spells CASSFLDKGTTQYF. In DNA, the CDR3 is TGCGCCAGCAGTTTCCTGGACAAGGGTACGACCCAGTACTTC.

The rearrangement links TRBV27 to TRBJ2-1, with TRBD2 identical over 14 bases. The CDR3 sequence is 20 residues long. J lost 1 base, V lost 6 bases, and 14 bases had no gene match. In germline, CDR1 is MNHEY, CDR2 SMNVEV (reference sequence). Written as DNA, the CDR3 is TGTGCCAGCAGGCCCGGAGTGGGACTAGCGGGAGCAGGGTCCTACAATGAGCAGTTCTTC. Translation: CASRPGVGLAGAGSYNEQFF.

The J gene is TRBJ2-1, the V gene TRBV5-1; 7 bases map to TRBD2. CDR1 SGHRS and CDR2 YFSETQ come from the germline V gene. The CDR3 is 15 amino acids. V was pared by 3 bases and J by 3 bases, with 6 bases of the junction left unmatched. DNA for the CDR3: TGCGCCAGCAGCTGGGTTCCGGGGGGCTACAATGAGCAGTTCTTC. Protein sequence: CASSWVPGGYNEQFF.

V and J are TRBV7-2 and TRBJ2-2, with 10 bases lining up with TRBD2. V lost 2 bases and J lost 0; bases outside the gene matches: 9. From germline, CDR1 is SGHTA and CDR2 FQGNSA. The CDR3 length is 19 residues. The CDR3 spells CASSLKVLAGVSNTGELFF. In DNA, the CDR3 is TGTGCCAGCAGCTTAAAGGTGCTAGCGGGAGTGTCGAACACCGGGGAGCTGTTTTTT. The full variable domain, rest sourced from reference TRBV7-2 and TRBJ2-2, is GAGVSQSPSNKVTEKGKDVELRCDPISGHTALYWYRQSLGQGLEFLIYFQGNSAPDKSGLPSDRFSAERTGGSVSTLTIQRTQQEDSAVYLCASSLKVLAGVSNTGELFFGEGSRLTVL.

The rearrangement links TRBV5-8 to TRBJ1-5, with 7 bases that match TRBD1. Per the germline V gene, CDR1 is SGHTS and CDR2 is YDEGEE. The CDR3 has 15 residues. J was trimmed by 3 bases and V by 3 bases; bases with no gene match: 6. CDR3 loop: CASSSGQVYNQPQHF. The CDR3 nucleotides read TGTGCCAGCAGCTCTGGACAGGTCTACAATCAGCCCCAGCATTTT. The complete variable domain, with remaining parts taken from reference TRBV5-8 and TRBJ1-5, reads EAGVTQSPTHLIKTRGQQATLRCSPISGHTSVYWYQQALGLGLQFLLWYDEGEERNRGNFPPRFSGRQFPNYSSELNVNALELEDSALYLCASSSGQVYNQPQHFGDGTRLSIL.

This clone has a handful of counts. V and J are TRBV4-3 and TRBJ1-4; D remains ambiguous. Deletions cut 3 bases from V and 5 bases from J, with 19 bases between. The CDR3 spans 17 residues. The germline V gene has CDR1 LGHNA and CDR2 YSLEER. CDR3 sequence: CASSHGRGLGPNEKLFF. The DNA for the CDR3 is TGCGCCAGCAGCCATGGGAGAGGACTGGGCCCGAATGAAAAACTGTTTTTT.

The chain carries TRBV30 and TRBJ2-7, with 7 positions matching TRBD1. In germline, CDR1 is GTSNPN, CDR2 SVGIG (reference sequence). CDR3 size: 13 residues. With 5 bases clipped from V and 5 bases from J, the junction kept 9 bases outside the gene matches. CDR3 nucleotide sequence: TGTGCCTGGCTCGACAGGGCCGAGAACGAGCAGTACTTC. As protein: CAWLDRAENEQYF.

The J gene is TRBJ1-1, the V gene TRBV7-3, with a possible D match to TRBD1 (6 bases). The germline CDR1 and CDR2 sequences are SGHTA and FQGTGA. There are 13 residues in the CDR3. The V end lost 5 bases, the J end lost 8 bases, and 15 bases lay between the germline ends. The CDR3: CASSRVSGEEAFF. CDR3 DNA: TGTGCCAGCAGCCGGGTATCAGGGGAGGAAGCTTTCTTT.

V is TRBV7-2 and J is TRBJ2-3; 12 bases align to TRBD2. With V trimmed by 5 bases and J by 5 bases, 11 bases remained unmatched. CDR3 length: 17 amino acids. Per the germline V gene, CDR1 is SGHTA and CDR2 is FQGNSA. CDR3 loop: CASSQSRLAGAKDTQYF. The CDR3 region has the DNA TGTGCCAGCAGCCAAAGCAGACTAGCGGGAGCCAAAGATACGCAGTATTTT.

CDR3 in DNA: TGTGCCAGCAGCCAATCGGGACTAGCTGGCAATGAGCAGTTCTTC. Translation gives CASSQSGLAGNEQFF. The rearrangement joins TRBV7-6 to TRBJ2-1; the match to TRBD2 covers 9 bases. The CDR3 has 15 amino acids. The V gene end was trimmed by 5 bases and the J gene end by 6 bases; junction bases not matched to a gene: 8. Germline CDR1 and CDR2: SGHVS and FNYEAQ. Together with reference TRBV7-6 and TRBJ2-1, the CDR3 gives the full variable domain: GAGVSQSPRYKVTKRGQDVALRCDPISGHVSLYWYRQALGQGPEFLTYFNYEAQQDKSGLPNDRFSAERPEGSISTLTIQRTEQRDSAMYRCASSQSGLAGNEQFFGPGTRLTVL.

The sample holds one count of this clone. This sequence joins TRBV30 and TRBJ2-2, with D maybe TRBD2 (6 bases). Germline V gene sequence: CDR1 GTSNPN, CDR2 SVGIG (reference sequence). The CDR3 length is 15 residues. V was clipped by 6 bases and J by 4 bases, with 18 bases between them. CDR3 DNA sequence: TGTGCCTGCAACCCCCGGGAGAGGGGCACCGGGGAGCTGTTTTTT. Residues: CACNPRERGTGELFF.

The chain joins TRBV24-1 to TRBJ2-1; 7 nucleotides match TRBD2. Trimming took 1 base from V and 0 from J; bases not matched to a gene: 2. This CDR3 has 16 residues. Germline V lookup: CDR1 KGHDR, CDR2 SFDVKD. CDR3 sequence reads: CATSDLGGSSYNEQFF. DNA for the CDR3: TGTGCCACCAGTGATTTAGGCGGGAGCTCCTACAATGAGCAGTTCTTC.

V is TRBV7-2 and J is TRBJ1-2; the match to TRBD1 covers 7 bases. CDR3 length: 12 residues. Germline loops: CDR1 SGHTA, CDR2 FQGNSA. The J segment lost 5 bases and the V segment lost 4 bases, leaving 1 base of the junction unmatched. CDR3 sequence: CASSSTGYGYTF. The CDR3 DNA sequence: TGTGCCAGCAGCTCGACAGGGTATGGCTACACCTTC.

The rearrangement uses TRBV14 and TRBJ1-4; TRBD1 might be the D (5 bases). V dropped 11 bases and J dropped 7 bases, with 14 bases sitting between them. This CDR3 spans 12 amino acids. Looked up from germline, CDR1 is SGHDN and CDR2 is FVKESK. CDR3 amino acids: CALGRGGEKLFF. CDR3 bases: TGTGCCTTAGGAAGGGGTGGTGAAAAACTGTTTTTT.

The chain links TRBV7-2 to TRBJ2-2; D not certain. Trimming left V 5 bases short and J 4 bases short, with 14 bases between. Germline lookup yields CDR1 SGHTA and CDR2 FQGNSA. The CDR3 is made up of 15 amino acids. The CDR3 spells CASSANQYGTGELFF. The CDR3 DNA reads TGTGCCAGCAGCGCAAACCAATACGGCACCGGGGAGCTGTTTTTT. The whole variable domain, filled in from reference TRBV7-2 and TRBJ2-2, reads GAGVSQSPSNKVTEKGKDVELRCDPISGHTALYWYRQSLGQGLEFLIYFQGNSAPDKSGLPSDRFSAERTGGSVSTLTIQRTQQEDSAVYLCASSANQYGTGELFFGEGSRLTVL.

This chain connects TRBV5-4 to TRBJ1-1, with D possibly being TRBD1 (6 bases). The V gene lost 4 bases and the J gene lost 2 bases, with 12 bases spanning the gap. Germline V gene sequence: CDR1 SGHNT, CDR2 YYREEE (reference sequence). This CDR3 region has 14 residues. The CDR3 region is CASSQGGLNTEAFF. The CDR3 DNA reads TGTGCCAGCAGCCAAGGGGGACTAAACACTGAAGCTTTCTTT. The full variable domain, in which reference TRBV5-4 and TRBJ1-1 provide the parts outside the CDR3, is ETGVTQSPTHLIKTRGQQVTLRCSSQSGHNTVSWYQQALGQGPQFIFQYYREEENGRGNFPPRFSGLQFPNYSSELNVNALELDDSALYLCASSQGGLNTEAFFGQGTRLTVV.

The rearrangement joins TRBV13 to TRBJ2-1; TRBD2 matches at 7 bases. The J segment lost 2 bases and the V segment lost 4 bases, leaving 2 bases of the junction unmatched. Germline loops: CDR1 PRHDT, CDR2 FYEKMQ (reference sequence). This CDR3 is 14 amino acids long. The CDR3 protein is CASSSSGTYNEQFF. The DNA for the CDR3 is TGTGCCAGCAGCTCAAGCGGGACCTACAATGAGCAGTTCTTC.

CDR3 protein: CASSPRQGAGEAFF. The CDR3 region has the DNA TGTGCCAGCAGCCCGAGACAGGGGGCAGGTGAAGCTTTCTTT. V and J are TRBV7-2 and TRBJ1-1; 10 bases are shared with TRBD1. Germline values: CDR1 SGHTA, CDR2 FQGNSA. The CDR3 is 14 amino acids. The V and J ends lost 5 bases and 7 bases, in that order; junction bases with no gene match: 7.

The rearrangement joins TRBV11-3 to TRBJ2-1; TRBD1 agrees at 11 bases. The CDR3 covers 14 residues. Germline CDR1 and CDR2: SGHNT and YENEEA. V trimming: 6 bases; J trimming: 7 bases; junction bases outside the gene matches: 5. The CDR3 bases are TGTGCCAGCAGTTCGGGACAGGGGGGGAATGAGCAGTTCTTC. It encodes CASSSGQGGNEQFF.

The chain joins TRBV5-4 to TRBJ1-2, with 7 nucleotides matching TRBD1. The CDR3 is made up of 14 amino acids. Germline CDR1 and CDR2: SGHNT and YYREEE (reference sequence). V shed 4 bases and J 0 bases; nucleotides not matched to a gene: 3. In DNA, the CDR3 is TGTGCCAGCAGCCGGGACAGAGCTAACTATGGCTACACCTTC. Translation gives CASSRDRANYGYTF.

The CDR3 bases are TGTGCCATTCGGACAGGGGGCGCCGGAGGGGTTGAAGCTTTCTTT. Encoded protein: CAIRTGGAGGVEAFF. The chain joins TRBV6-5 to TRBJ1-1; TRBD1 matches at 11 bases. In germline, CDR1 is MNHEY, CDR2 SVGAGI. The CDR3 has 15 residues. V shed 10 bases and J 7 bases; nucleotides not matched to a gene: 14.

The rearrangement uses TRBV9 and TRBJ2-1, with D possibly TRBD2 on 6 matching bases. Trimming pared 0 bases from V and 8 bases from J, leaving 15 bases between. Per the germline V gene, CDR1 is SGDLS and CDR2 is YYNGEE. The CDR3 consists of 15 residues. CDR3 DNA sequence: TGTGCCAGCAGCGTAGCCTACGGGGACTGGGATGAGCAGTTCTTC. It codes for CASSVAYGDWDEQFF.

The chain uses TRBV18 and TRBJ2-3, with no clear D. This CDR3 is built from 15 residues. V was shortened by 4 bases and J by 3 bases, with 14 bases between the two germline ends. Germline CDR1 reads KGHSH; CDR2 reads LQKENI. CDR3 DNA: TGTGCCAGCTCACTCAACCCTGGGCAGACAGATACGCAGTATTTT. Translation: CASSLNPGQTDTQYF.

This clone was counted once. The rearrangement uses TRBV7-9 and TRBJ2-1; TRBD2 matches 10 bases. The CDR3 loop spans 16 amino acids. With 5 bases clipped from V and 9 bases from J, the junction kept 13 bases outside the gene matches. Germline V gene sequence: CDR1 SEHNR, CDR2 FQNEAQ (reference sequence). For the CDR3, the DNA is TGTGCCAGCAGCCCAGGGCTAGCGGGAGTAAGGGGTGAGCAGTTCTTC. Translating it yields CASSPGLAGVRGEQFF.

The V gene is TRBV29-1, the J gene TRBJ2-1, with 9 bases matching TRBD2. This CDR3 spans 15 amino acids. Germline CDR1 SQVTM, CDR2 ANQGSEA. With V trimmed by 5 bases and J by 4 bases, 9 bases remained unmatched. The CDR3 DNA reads TGCAGCGTTACATATAGCGGGAGAGGATACAATGAGCAGTTCTTC. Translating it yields CSVTYSGRGYNEQFF.